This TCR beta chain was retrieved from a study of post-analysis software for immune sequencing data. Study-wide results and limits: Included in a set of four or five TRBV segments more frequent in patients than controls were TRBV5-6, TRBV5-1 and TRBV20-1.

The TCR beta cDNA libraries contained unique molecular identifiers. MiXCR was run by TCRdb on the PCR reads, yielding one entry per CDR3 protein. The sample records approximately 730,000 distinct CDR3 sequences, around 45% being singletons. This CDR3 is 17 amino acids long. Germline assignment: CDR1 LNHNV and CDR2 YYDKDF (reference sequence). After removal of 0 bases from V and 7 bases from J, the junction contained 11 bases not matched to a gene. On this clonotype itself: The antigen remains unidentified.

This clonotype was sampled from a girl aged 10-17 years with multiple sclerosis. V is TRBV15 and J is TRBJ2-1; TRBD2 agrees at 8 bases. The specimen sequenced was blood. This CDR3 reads CATSREYPGTRRNEQFF. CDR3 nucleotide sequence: TGTGCCACCAGCAGAGAATATCCCGGGACTAGAAGGAATGAGCAGTTCTTC.